Presented here are 10 T cell receptor beta chains from one specimen sequenced in a study of blood T cell repertoires in COVID-19. Profiling relied on immunoSEQ multiplex PCR, and the TCRdb table lists in-frame clones only, not all of them. The sample lists 150,000 to 160,000 clones, about 85% occurring once. The material sequenced was peripheral blood. Receptors originate from an older woman with acute or convalescent COVID-19.

The sample holds one count of this clone. The chain is built from TRBV9 and TRBJ1-2; D gene uncertain. V was trimmed by 0 bases and J by 3 bases, leaving 15 bases between them. The germline CDR1 and CDR2 sequences are SGDLS and YYNGEE. The CDR3 is 16 residues long. The chain's CDR3 is CASSVGAEFWDYGYTF. The DNA of the CDR3 is TGTGCCAGCAGCGTAGGCGCGGAGTTTTGGGACTATGGCTACACCTTC. Full variable domain (missing parts from reference TRBV9 and TRBJ1-2): DSGVTQTPKHLITATGQRVTLRCSPRSGDLSVYWYQQSLDQGLQFLIQYYNGEERAKGNILERFSAQQFPDLHSELNLSSLELGDSALYFCASSVGAEFWDYGYTFGSGTRLTVV.

The rearrangement uses TRBV12-5 and TRBJ2-7; D not resolved. This CDR3 region has 8 residues. Germline CDR1 and CDR2: LGHNT and FRNRAP. In DNA form, the CDR3 reads TGTCCGGAGTACGAGCAGTACTTC. As protein: CPEYEQYF.

This rearrangement joins TRBV6-2 or TRBV6-3 to TRBJ2-1; 9 bases match TRBD2. There are 14 residues in the CDR3. The V segment lost 5 bases and the J segment 6 bases; nucleotides outside the gene matches: 5. CDR1 and CDR2 (germline): MNHEY, SVGEGT. CDR3 coding DNA: TGTGCCAGCAGTCCAGCGGGGGGTGGCAATGAGCAGTTCTTC. Amino acid sequence: CASSPAGGGNEQFF.

V and J are TRBV7-9 and TRBJ2-5; TRBD2 agrees at 7 bases. This CDR3 has 13 residues. Germline V CDR1 and CDR2: SEHNR, FQNEAQ (reference sequence). J gave up 5 bases and V 0 bases, and 0 bases lay outside the gene matches. CDR3 in DNA: TGTGCCAGCAGCTTAGCTAGCGGGGAGACCCAGTACTTC. Translation: CASSLASGETQYF. The entire variable domain, with the rest obtained from reference TRBV7-9 and TRBJ2-5, is as follows: DTGVSQNPRHKITKRGQNVTFRCDPISEHNRLYWYRQTLGQGPEFLTYFQNEAQLEKSRLLSDRFSAERPKGSFSTLEIQRTEQGDSAMYLCASSLASGETQYFGPGTRLLVL.

This clone was seen once. This chain connects TRBV7-2 to TRBJ1-4; 9 bases agree with TRBD1. V was pared by 5 bases and J by 8 bases, with 12 bases of the junction left unmatched. CDR3 length: 16 amino acids. CDR1 and CDR2 from the germline V gene are SGHTA and FQGNSA. The CDR3 loop is CASSLGGGTGYEKLFF. The CDR3 DNA sequence: TGTGCCAGCAGCCTAGGGGGGGGGACAGGGTACGAAAAACTGTTTTTT.

The genes are TRBV18 and TRBJ2-1, with 9 bases lining up with TRBD1. Germline CDR1 reads KGHSH; CDR2 reads LQKENI. J gave up 3 bases and V 0 bases, and 6 bases lay outside the gene matches. This CDR3 has 17 residues. The chain's CDR3 is CASSPPRDRAVYNEQFF. The CDR3 bases are TGTGCCAGCTCACCACCCCGGGACAGGGCGGTCTACAATGAGCAGTTCTTC.

The V call is TRBV13, the J call TRBJ2-3; the match to TRBD2 covers 9 bases. Trimming cost V 3 bases and J 6 bases; bases outside gene matches: 10. The CDR3 has 16 amino acids. Germline values: CDR1 PRHDT, CDR2 FYEKMQ (reference sequence). The CDR3 spells CASSFERGAKWDTQYF. CDR3 nucleotides: TGTGCCAGCAGCTTTGAGCGGGGGGCGAAATGGGATACGCAGTATTTT. Based on the CDR3 plus reference TRBV13 and TRBJ2-3, the full variable domain is AAGVIQSPRHLIKEKRETATLKCYPIPRHDTVYWYQQGPGQDPQFLISFYEKMQSDKGSIPDRFSAQQFSDYHSELNMSSLELGDSALYFCASSFERGAKWDTQYFGPGTRLTVL.

This chain links TRBV7-2 with TRBJ2-5, with TRBD2 as a possible D gene (5 bases). This CDR3 has 14 residues. V lost 1 base and J lost 4, with 10 bases in between. The germline V gene encodes CDR1 SGHTA and CDR2 FQGNSA. CDR3 in DNA: TGTGCCAGCAGCTTAGGTCCTAGCCCAGAGACCCAGTACTTC. Translating it yields CASSLGPSPETQYF.

The rearrangement joins TRBV7-9 to TRBJ2-2; 10 nucleotides match TRBD1. The CDR3 loop spans 15 amino acids. Trimming removed 5 bases from V and 7 bases from J; junction bases left unmatched: 7. The germline gives CDR1 SEHNR, CDR2 FQNEAQ (reference sequence). CDR3 sequence reads: CASSMTGGRGGELFF. CDR3 bases: TGTGCCAGCAGCATGACAGGGGGCCGAGGCGGGGAGCTGTTTTTT. Looking up the rest from reference TRBV7-9 and TRBJ2-2 gives the full variable domain: DTGVSQNPRHKITKRGQNVTFRCDPISEHNRLYWYRQTLGQGPEFLTYFQNEAQLEKSRLLSDRFSAERPKGSFSTLEIQRTEQGDSAMYLCASSMTGGRGGELFFGEGSRLTVL.

V gene TRBV7-8 combines with J gene TRBJ1-1; D possibly corresponds to TRBD1 (6 bases). CDR1 is SGHVS, CDR2 FQNEAQ, per germline. V lost 1 base, J lost 1 base, and 10 bases lay in between. This CDR3 is built from 15 residues. CDR3 sequence reads: CASSLVRTANTEAFF. The CDR3 coding sequence is TGTGCCAGCAGCTTAGTTCGGACAGCGAACACTGAAGCTTTCTTT.